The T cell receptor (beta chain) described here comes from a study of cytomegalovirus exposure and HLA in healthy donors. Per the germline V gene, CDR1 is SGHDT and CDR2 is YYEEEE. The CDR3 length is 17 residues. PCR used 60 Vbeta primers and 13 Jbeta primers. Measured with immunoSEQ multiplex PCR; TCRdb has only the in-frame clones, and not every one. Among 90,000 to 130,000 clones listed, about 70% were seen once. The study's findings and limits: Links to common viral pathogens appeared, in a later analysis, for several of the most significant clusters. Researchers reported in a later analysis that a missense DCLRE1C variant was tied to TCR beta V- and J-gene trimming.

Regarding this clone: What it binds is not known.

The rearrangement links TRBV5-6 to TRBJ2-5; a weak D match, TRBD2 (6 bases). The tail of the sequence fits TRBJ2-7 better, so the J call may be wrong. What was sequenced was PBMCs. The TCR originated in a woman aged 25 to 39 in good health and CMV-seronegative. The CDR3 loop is CASSPSTGLHLEYEQYF. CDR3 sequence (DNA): TGTGCCAGCAGCCCAAGCACGGGACTCCACTTGGAGTACGAGCAGTACTTC.